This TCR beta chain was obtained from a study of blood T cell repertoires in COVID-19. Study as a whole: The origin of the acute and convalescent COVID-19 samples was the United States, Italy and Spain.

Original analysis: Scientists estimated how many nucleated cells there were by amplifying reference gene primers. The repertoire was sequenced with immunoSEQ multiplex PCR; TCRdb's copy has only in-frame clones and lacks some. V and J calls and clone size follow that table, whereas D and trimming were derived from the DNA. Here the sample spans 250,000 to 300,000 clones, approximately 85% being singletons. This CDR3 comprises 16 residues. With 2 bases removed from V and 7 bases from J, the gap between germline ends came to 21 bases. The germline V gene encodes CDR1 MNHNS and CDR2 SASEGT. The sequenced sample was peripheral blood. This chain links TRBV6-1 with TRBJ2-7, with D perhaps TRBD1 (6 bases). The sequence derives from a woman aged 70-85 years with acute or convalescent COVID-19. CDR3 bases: TGTGCCAGCAGTGAAAGGGGGTCAGGGGCCCAGGGAGAGCAGTACTTC. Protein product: CASSERGSGAQGEQYF.